This T cell receptor beta chain originates from a study of blood T cell repertoires in COVID-19. Study-wide background: Samples taken during acute and convalescent COVID-19 were collected in the United States, Italy and Spain.

This CDR3 comprises 15 residues. Looked up from germline, CDR1 is MDHEN and CDR2 is SYDVKM. Losses at the gene ends were 7 bases for V and 5 bases for J; bases not matched to a gene: 5. Methods used by the authors: By means of reference gene primer amplification, nucleated cell counts were estimated. TCRdb's copy holds only in-frame clones and misses some; the assay was immunoSEQ multiplex PCR. V and J calls and clone size are given by that table; D and trimming were obtained from the DNA. The sample has roughly 120,000 clones, 88% seen once. The source is a woman in her forties or fifties with acute or convalescent COVID-19. Source material: peripheral blood. The chain combines TRBV28 with TRBJ2-1, with 13 nucleotides matching TRBD2. CDR3 amino acids: CASTSLAGGNNEQFF. CDR3 bases: TGTGCCAGCACCTCACTAGCGGGAGGGAACAATGAGCAGTTCTTC.